This note documents a single T cell receptor beta chain sequence. What it recognizes is unknown. Using immunoSEQ multiplex PCR, the repertoire was profiled, and TCRdb retains in-frame clones only, with some absent. The repertoire holds over 150,000 clones, with 85% to 95% as singletons. The data stem from a study of T cell responses to AZD1222 COVID-19 vaccine. Study-wide points: Clonal diversity may have been underestimated, and the donors were mostly white British, with more females than males. Among those given AZD1222, only 5 to 7 were seropositive at baseline. Breadth and depth of Spike-specific TCRs rose after two AZD1222 doses. The CD4 TCRs associated with vaccination extended across spike and predominated at 160-218 and 743-854.

The germline V gene encodes CDR1 MNHNS and CDR2 SASEGT. The CDR3 sequence is 12 residues long. The V gene lost 6 bases and the J gene lost 1 base, with 4 bases spanning the gap. The sequenced sample was peripheral blood, obtained 28 days after the second dose of the MenACWY control vaccine. The V and J genes are TRBV6-1 and TRBJ1-5; D is ambiguous. This sequence originates from an adult who received the MenACWY meningococcal vaccine as a control. Here the CDR3 DNA reads TGTGCCAGCAGAAACAGCAATCAGCCCCAGCATTTT. It yields the protein CASRNSNQPQHF.